These 17 T cell receptor beta chains came from one sample sequenced in a study of OX40 agonist ivuxolimab in advanced cancers. Libraries were prepared through the immunoSEQ multiplex PCR assay. As stored in TCRdb, this immuneACCESS dataset retains in-frame rearrangements with V and J assigned. A fraction of the clones does not appear; measured against another copy, unresolved V genes explain less than half of the discrepancy, and the remainder lacks a known reason. This sample is represented by some 19,000 clones; over 80% of them were singletons. Clones ranked in the top ten supply roughly 55% of the sample. This specimen was CD4+ or CD8+ T cells sorted from blood, taken in a trial of the OX40 agonist ivuxolimab. The receptor set was obtained from an adult with an advanced solid tumor such as melanoma, head and neck, liver or kidney cancer.

This clone has a single count. V usage is TRBV4-1 and J usage is TRBJ2-2, with a possible D match to TRBD1 (6 bases). Germline V gene data show CDR1 as MGHRA and CDR2 as YSYEKL. V lost 0 bases and J lost 5, with 10 bases in between. This CDR3 comprises 15 residues. Here the CDR3 reads CASSQEYRVTGELFF. In DNA, the CDR3 is TGCGCCAGCAGCCAAGAGTACAGGGTAACCGGGGAGCTGTTTTTT.

The CDR3 spells CASSPLAGGLETQYF. CDR3 nucleotides: TGTGCCAGCAGCCCGTTAGCGGGGGGGCTGGAGACCCAGTACTTC. The chain employs TRBV7-2 and TRBJ2-5; 11 bases match TRBD2. This CDR3 spans 15 amino acids. V lost 5 bases, J lost 5 bases, and 7 bases stayed unmatched. Germline V gene sequence: CDR1 SGHTA, CDR2 FQGNSA.

The DNA for the CDR3 is TGTGCCAGCAGCTTAGTTATCGGCATCGGGGTTGCTACAGATACGCAGTATTTT. It translates to CASSLVIGIGVATDTQYF. This chain connects TRBV11-2 to TRBJ2-3; TRBD2 is a possible D gene (5 bases). Trimming took 1 base from V and 3 from J, leaving 20 bases between them. This CDR3 comprises 18 residues. The germline gives CDR1 SGHAT, CDR2 FQNNGV.

About this clone: The germline gene is not matched at one end of the junction; a read error may be the cause. V is TRBV30 and J is TRBJ1-3; D is unclear. This CDR3 comprises 11 residues. Per germline, CDR1 GTSNPN and CDR2 SVGIG (reference sequence). CDR3 region: CAWSWENTIYF. CDR3 coding DNA: TGTGCCTGGAGTTGGGAGAACACCATCTATTTT.

This clone was seen a few times. This chain joins TRBV9 and TRBJ2-1; D is unresolved. V gave up 0 bases and J gave up 7 bases, with 5 bases separating them. This CDR3 has 12 amino acids. Germline V gene lookup returns CDR1 SGDLS and CDR2 YYNGEE. CDR3 DNA: TGTGCCAGCAGCGTAGAATGGAATGAGCAGTTCTTC. It is translated as CASSVEWNEQFF.

The rearrangement uses TRBV5-1 and TRBJ2-2; a possible D gene is TRBD1 (5 bases). Germline CDR1 is SGHRS and CDR2 is YFSETQ. V was pared by 4 bases and J by 4 bases, with 11 bases between. This CDR3 contains 14 residues. CDR3 amino acids: CASSLGDFTGELFF. CDR3 bases: TGCGCCAGCAGCCTAGGGGATTTCACCGGGGAGCTGTTTTTT.

The chain is built from TRBV10-3 and TRBJ1-2; D perhaps matches TRBD1 (5 bases). The CDR3 runs 15 residues. Trimming took off 4 bases at V and 5 bases at J, with 17 bases between the two ends. Germline V CDR1 and CDR2: ENHRY, SYGVKD. The CDR3 sequence is CAISASSGSRYGYTF. CDR3 nucleotides: TGTGCCATCAGTGCTTCGTCAGGGTCAAGGTATGGCTACACCTTC.

The CDR3 region has the DNA TGTGCCTGGAGTGCAGGAACGGAGACCCAGTACTTC. Protein product: CAWSAGTETQYF. The rearrangement links TRBV30 to TRBJ2-5; D is ambiguous. This CDR3 is 12 amino acids long. Per the germline V gene, CDR1 is GTSNPN and CDR2 is SVGIG (reference sequence). The V end lost 1 base, the J end lost 5 bases, and 8 bases lay between the germline ends.

The rearrangement uses TRBV7-9 and TRBJ1-4; D not resolved. The germline V and J ends were trimmed by 9 bases and 8 bases, with 16 bases remaining between them. The CDR3 runs to 13 residues. The germline V gene encodes CDR1 SEHNR and CDR2 FQNEAQ (reference sequence). The CDR3 region has the DNA TGTGCCAGTGAAGATACCCCGAGCGAAAAACTGTTTTTT. It codes for CASEDTPSEKLFF.

In this sample, this clone turned up a few times. The chain has TRBV7-8 and TRBJ1-1; D is unresolved. CDR1 is SGHVS, CDR2 FQNEAQ, per germline. The germline V and J ends were trimmed by 0 bases and 8 bases, with 10 bases remaining between them. The CDR3 contains 13 residues. CDR3 DNA: TGTGCCAGCAGCTTAGCCCTTTGGGTGGAAGCTTTCTTT. This encodes CASSLALWVEAFF.

The chain links TRBV2 to TRBJ2-1, with 7 bases aligning to TRBD2. The CDR3 runs to 15 residues. Germline V gene data show CDR1 as SNHLY and CDR2 as FYNNEI. V shed 3 bases, J shed 0 bases, and the junction held 2 bases outside the gene matches. As DNA, the CDR3 is TGTGCCAGCAGTGAGGGGGGGGGCTCCTACAATGAGCAGTTCTTC. Amino acids: CASSEGGGSYNEQFF.

This clone appeared a few times. This chain joins TRBV6-1 and TRBJ2-7; no firm D call. Trimming pared 4 bases from V and 0 bases from J, leaving 16 bases between. The CDR3 extends over 16 amino acids. Germline-derived CDR1 and CDR2 are MNHNS and SASEGT. In DNA form, the CDR3 reads TGTGCCAGCAGTGGTCCTGTGGGTAGAGGCTCCTACGAGCAGTACTTC. Amino acids: CASSGPVGRGSYEQYF.

The chain joins TRBV7-2 to TRBJ2-1; no reliable D call. Trimming stripped 2 bases from V and 0 bases from J, with 8 bases between. CDR3 length: 15 residues. Germline CDR1 SGHTA, CDR2 FQGNSA. CDR3 in amino acids: CASSLLLGSYNEQFF. CDR3 DNA: TGTGCCAGCAGCTTATTGCTTGGCTCCTACAATGAGCAGTTCTTC.

Relative to its sample, this clone is hyperexpanded. The gene calls are TRBV9 and TRBJ2-7, with 8 bases lining up with TRBD1. The V and J ends lost 2 bases and 3 bases, in that order; junction bases with no gene match: 4. CDR3 size: 14 residues. Germline-derived CDR1 and CDR2 are SGDLS and YYNGEE. CDR3 residues: CASSVSGGVYEQYF. CDR3 in DNA: TGTGCCAGCAGCGTTTCAGGGGGCGTCTACGAGCAGTACTTC. Based on the CDR3 plus reference TRBV9 and TRBJ2-7, the full variable domain is DSGVTQTPKHLITATGQRVTLRCSPRSGDLSVYWYQQSLDQGLQFLIQYYNGEERAKGNILERFSAQQFPDLHSELNLSSLELGDSALYFCASSVSGGVYEQYFGPGTRLTVT.

This CDR3 reads CASSLSMDTQYF. The CDR3, as DNA: TGTGCCAGCAGCCTATCTATGGATACGCAGTATTTT. The J gene is TRBJ2-3, the V gene TRBV7-9; no firm D call. Per the germline V gene, CDR1 is SEHNR and CDR2 is FQNEAQ (reference sequence). V lost 5 bases and J lost 6, with 9 bases in between. The CDR3 loop spans 12 amino acids.

The genes are TRBV2 and TRBJ2-7; 12 bases align to TRBD1. Trimming took 6 bases from V and 2 from J; bases not matched to a gene: 8. CDR1 is SNHLY, CDR2 FYNNEI, per germline. This CDR3 has 16 residues. The CDR3 sequence is CASSPMGTGGTYEQYF. The DNA of the CDR3 is TGTGCCAGCAGCCCCATGGGGACAGGGGGCACCTACGAGCAGTACTTC.

V usage is TRBV4-1 and J usage is TRBJ2-5; TRBD2 matches 7 bases. CDR3 length: 17 amino acids. Germline CDR1 reads MGHRA; CDR2 reads YSYEKL. Trimming at V came to 0 bases and at J to 1 base, leaving 8 bases not matched to a gene. CDR3 protein: CASSQDPAGIIQETQYF. The CDR3 DNA reads TGCGCCAGCAGCCAAGATCCAGCGGGGATAATCCAAGAGACCCAGTACTTC.